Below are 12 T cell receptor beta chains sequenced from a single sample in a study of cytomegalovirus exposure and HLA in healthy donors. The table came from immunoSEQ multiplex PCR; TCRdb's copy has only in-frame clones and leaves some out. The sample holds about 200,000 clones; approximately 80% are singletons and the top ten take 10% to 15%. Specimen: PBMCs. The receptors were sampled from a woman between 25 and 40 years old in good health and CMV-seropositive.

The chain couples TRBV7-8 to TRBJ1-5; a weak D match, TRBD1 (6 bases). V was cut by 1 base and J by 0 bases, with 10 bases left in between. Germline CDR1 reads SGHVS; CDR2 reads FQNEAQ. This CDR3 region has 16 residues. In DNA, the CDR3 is TGTGCCAGCAGCTTAGTTGGGGGCTATAGCAATCAGCCCCAGCATTTT. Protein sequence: CASSLVGGYSNQPQHF.

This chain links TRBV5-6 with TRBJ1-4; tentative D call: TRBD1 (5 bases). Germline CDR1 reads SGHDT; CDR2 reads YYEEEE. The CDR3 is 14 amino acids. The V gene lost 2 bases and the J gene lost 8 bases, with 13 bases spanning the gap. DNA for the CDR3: TGTGCCAGCAGCTTTTGGCAGGGTGGGGAAAAACTGTTTTTT. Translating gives CASSFWQGGEKLFF.

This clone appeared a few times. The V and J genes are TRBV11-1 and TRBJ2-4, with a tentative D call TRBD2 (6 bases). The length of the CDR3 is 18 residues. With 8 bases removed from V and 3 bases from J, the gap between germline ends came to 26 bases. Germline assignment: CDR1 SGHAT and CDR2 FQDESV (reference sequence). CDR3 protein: CASSLSSGEPRSKNIQYF. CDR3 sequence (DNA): TGTGCCAGCTCTCTCTCGTCGGGGGAGCCACGGAGCAAAAACATTCAGTACTTC.

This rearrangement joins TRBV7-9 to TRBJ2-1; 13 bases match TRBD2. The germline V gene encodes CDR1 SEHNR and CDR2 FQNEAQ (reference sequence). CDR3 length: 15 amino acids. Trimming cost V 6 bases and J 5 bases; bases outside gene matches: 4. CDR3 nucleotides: TGTGCCAGCAGGAGGGGACTAGCGGGGCACAATGAGCAGTTCTTC. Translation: CASRRGLAGHNEQFF.

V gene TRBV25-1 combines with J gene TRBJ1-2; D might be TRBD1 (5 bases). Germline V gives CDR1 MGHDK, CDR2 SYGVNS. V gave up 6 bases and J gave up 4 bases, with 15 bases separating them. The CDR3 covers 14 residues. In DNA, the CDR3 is TGTGCCAGCAGCCCCGGGGGGGACGTCTATGGCTACACCTTC. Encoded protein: CASSPGGDVYGYTF.

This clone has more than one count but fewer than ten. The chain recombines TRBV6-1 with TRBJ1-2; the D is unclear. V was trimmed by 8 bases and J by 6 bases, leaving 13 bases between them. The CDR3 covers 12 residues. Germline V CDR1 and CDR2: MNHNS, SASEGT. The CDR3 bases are TGTGCCAGCTTAATACTAGGTCATGGCTACACCTTC. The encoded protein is CASLILGHGYTF.

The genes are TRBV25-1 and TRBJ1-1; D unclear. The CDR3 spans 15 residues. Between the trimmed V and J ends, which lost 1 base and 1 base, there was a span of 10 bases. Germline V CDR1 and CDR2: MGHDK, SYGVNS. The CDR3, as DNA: TGTGCCAGCAGTGAATCGGTCCCAGGGAACACTGAAGCTTTCTTT. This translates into CASSESVPGNTEAFF. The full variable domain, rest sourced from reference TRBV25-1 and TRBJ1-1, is EADIYQTPRYLVIGTGKKITLECSQTMGHDKMYWYQQDPGMELHLIHYSYGVNSTEKGDLSSESTVSRIRTEHFPLTLESARPSHTSQYLCASSESVPGNTEAFFGQGTRLTVV.

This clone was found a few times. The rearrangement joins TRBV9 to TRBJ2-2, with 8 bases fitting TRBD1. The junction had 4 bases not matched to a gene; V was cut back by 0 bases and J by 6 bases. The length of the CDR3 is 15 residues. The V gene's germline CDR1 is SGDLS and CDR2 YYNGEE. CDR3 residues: CASSVVGQGSGELFF. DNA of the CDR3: TGTGCCAGCAGCGTAGTAGGACAGGGATCCGGGGAGCTGTTTTTT.

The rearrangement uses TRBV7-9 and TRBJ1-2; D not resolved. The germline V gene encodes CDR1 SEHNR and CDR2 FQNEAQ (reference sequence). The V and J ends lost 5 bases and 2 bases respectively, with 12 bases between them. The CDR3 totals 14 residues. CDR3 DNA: TGTGCCAGCAGCCGAGAAGGAGCAAACTATGGCTACACCTTC. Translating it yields CASSREGANYGYTF.

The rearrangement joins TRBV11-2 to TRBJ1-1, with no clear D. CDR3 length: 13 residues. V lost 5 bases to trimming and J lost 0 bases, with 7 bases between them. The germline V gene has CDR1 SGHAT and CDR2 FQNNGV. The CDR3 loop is CASSLSLNTEAFF. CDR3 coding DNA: TGTGCCAGCAGCCTTTCGTTGAACACTGAAGCTTTCTTT. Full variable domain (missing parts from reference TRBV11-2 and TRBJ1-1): EAGVAQSPRYKIIEKRQSVAFWCNPISGHATLYWYQQILGQGPKLLIQFQNNGVVDDSQLPKDRFSAERLKGVDSTLKIQPAKLEDSAVYLCASSLSLNTEAFFGQGTRLTVV.

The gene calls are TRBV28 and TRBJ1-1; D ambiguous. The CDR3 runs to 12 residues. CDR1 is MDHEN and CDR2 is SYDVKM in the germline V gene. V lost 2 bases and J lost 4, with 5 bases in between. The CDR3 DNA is TGTGCCAGCAGTTTACTGTCCACTGAAGCTTTCTTT. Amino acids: CASSLLSTEAFF. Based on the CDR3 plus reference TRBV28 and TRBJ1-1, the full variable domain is DVKVTQSSRYLVKRTGEKVFLECVQDMDHENMFWYRQDPGLGLRLIYFSYDVKMKEKGDIPEGYSVSREKKERFSLILESASTNQTSMYLCASSLLSTEAFFGQGTRLTVV.

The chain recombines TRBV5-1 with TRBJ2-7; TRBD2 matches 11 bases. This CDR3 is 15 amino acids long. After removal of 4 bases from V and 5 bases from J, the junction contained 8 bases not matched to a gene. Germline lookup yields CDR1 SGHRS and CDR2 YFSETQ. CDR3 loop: CASSTLAGAVHEQYF. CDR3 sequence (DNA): TGCGCCAGCAGCACACTAGCGGGAGCAGTCCACGAGCAGTACTTC.